These 2 T cell receptor beta chains were all obtained from the same sample, sequenced in a study of OX40 agonist ivuxolimab in advanced cancers. The repertoire was sequenced with immunoSEQ multiplex PCR; TCRdb's copy has only in-frame clones and lacks some. The top ten clones hold about 5% of a sample with about 72,000 clones, more than 65% of them seen once. Sequencing used CD4+ or CD8+ T cells sorted from blood, obtained in a trial of the OX40 agonist ivuxolimab. Every receptor here comes from an adult with an advanced solid tumor such as melanoma, head and neck, liver or kidney cancer.

The V and J genes are TRBV29-1 and TRBJ2-5; 8 nucleotides agree with TRBD2. In germline, CDR1 is SQVTM, CDR2 ANQGSEA. The V segment lost 6 bases and the J segment 3 bases; nucleotides outside the gene matches: 6. The length of the CDR3 is 13 residues. The DNA for the CDR3 is TGCAGCGTGGACCCGGGACTAGAAGAGACCCAGTACTTC. Its translation is CSVDPGLEETQYF.

The rearrangement joins TRBV7-2 to TRBJ1-2; the D gene is possibly TRBD1 (6 bases). The ends were cut back, 6 bases at V and 0 bases at J, with 11 bases in the middle. Germline CDR1 is SGHTA and CDR2 is FQGNSA. This CDR3 comprises 14 residues. CDR3 nucleotides: TGTGCCAGCAGTTACAGGGCTGCTAACTATGGCTACACCTTC. Amino acids: CASSYRAANYGYTF.